This TCR beta chain came from a study of blood T cell repertoires in COVID-19 (dated by TCRdb to about 2020). For context, the study as a whole: The collaborator samples originated in the United States, Italy and Spain and spanned the acute and convalescent phases of COVID-19. The samples were drawn from the first 160 participants of the ongoing ImmuneRACE study and from more than 1,000 subjects provided by 6 global collaborators. The repertoires were released in a freely available public database meant as a resource for research on the immune response to SARS-CoV-2. The dataset comprised deeply sampled blood TCRbeta repertoires from subjects exposed to, actively infected with, or recovered from COVID-19. The sample metadata nearly always contained a de-identified subject ID, COVID-19 status, age in years and sex. The prospective study material was composed of cDNA or gDNA derived from T cells, B-cell-depleted T cells, or PBMCs. HLA class I and class II types, where available, came from metadata supplied by the sample provider rather than from assay-based typing. Findings and caveats that apply to the study as a whole: How much clinical and demographic metadata was included differed by source and by participant, and the metadata was provided uncurated.

The immunoSEQ Assay, a bias-controlled multiplex PCR, was used to amplify TCRbeta CDR3 regions from genomic DNA. The authors' pipeline ran thus. The number of nucleated cells in each sample was estimated from the amplification of reference gene primers within the assay. To quantify the absolute abundance of each unique TCRbeta CDR3 rearrangement, sequence reads were collapsed and filtered. Productive Simpson clonality was computed per sample as the square root of Simpson's diversity index over productive rearrangements. Held by TCRdb, this immuneACCESS table contains in-frame sequences only and omits some clones. Under half of the omission traces to an unresolved V gene where checked; the cause of the rest is unknown. For V, J and clone size, that table is used; D and trimming come from the DNA. Present in this sample are approximately 200,000 clones, 70% to 85% of which were seen just once. Together, the top ten hold about 6.9% of the sample.

Whole blood was collected in K2EDTA tubes by collaborating institutions according to the institutions' own protocols. Collaborator samples were shipped for TCRbeta analysis as frozen whole blood, isolated PBMCs, or DNA extracted from either sample type. This clone was seen a few times. The clone's antigen remains unknown. No much larger clone is present one base from it, and per-base qualities are unavailable. Taken from cysteine to phenylalanine, the CDR3 has 15 residues. Just CDR3 DNA is preserved here, 45 bases in frame from base 1. Via the germline V gene, CDR1 is MNHEY and CDR2 SVGEGT. V is pared back by 6 bases and J by 2 bases, with 14 bases lying between the germline termini.

Source material: peripheral blood. This TCR was recovered from a human donor with acute or convalescent COVID-19. The donor label of this sample is uncertain. This sequence uses TRBV6-2 or TRBV6-3 and TRBJ1-5; the D region possibly corresponds to TRBD1 (5 bases align). The CDR3 here reads CASSLGQMGNQPQHF. In nucleotides, the sequence is TGTGCCAGCAGCCTCGGACAAATGGGCAATCAGCCCCAGCATTTT.